The 5 T cell receptor beta chains reported below all come from one sample, sequenced in a study of cytomegalovirus exposure and HLA in healthy donors. The assay was immunoSEQ multiplex PCR, and TCRdb's table has in-frame clones only and misses some. The sample records around 180,000 clones, roughly 82% being singletons. The specimen sequenced was PBMCs. These receptor sequences come from a man aged 18 to 30 in good health and CMV-seropositive.

The genes are TRBV5-4 and TRBJ2-7, with TRBD1 matching over 7 bases. The CDR3 runs to 13 residues. Germline V gene sequence: CDR1 SGHNT, CDR2 YYREEE (reference sequence). V shed 3 bases and J 1 base; nucleotides not matched to a gene: 1. The CDR3 DNA reads as TGTGCCAGCAGCTCGGACAGGTCCTACGAGCAGTACTTC. Translation: CASSSDRSYEQYF. Filled out from reference TRBV5-4 and TRBJ2-7, the complete variable domain reads ETGVTQSPTHLIKTRGQQVTLRCSSQSGHNTVSWYQQALGQGPQFIFQYYREEENGRGNFPPRFSGLQFPNYSSELNVNALELDDSALYLCASSSDRSYEQYFGPGTRLTVT.

The chain recombines TRBV30 with TRBJ1-1; 10 bases align to TRBD1. J gave up 7 bases and V 8 bases, and 10 bases lay outside the gene matches. This CDR3 region has 13 residues. Germline V gene data show CDR1 as GTSNPN and CDR2 as SVGIG (reference sequence). This chain's CDR3 is CAGDRGLDGEAFF. CDR3 bases: TGTGCCGGTGACAGGGGGCTTGATGGTGAAGCTTTCTTT.

The genes are TRBV28 and TRBJ2-7; 8 nucleotides match TRBD2. Trimming took 10 bases from V and 9 from J; bases not matched to a gene: 14. CDR1 and CDR2 from the germline V gene are MDHEN and SYDVKM. The CDR3 runs to 13 residues. CDR3 sequence reads: CATLPAGAWGQYF. The CDR3 DNA reads TGTGCCACACTGCCAGCGGGAGCTTGGGGGCAGTACTTC.

The V call is TRBV28, the J call TRBJ1-2, with D unclear. The V gene's germline CDR1 is MDHEN and CDR2 SYDVKM. There are 14 residues in the CDR3. The germline V and J ends were trimmed by 1 base and 0 bases, with 6 bases remaining between them. DNA for the CDR3: TGTGCCAGCAGTTTATTGGCAGCTAACTATGGCTACACCTTC. It translates to CASSLLAANYGYTF.

J is TRBJ2-4 and V is TRBV19; 8 bases line up with TRBD1. In germline, CDR1 is LNHDA, CDR2 SQIVND (reference sequence). The ends lost 6 bases at V and 0 bases at J; junction bases unmatched: 4. This CDR3 has 15 amino acids. CDR3 residues: CASSQGALAKNIQYF. The DNA for the CDR3 is TGTGCCAGTAGCCAGGGGGCCTTAGCCAAAAACATTCAGTACTTC.